This TCR beta chain was sequenced in a study of Ad26.COV2.S vaccination and SARS-CoV-2 variants. For the study at large: Doses of Ad26.COV2.S were injected into muscle once or twice, 56 days apart. General observations from the study: Vaccinees and placebo recipients showed similar non-spike TCR breadth.

This clone has just one count. Its specificity is unknown. CDR1 is SGHTA and CDR2 is FQGNSA in the germline V gene. The CDR3 has 14 residues. V dropped 5 bases and J dropped 1 base, with 11 bases sitting between them. The treatment: some 20 received Ad26.COV2.S at low or high dose, single or two shots; a few received placebo; per-sample allocation not given. Vaccine and placebo recipients were sampled on day 63 after the first injection. The table came from immunoSEQ multiplex PCR; TCRdb's copy has only in-frame clones and leaves some out. The sample shows roughly 380,000 clones, roughly 90% of them seen only once.

This chain links TRBV7-2 with TRBJ2-5; a possible D gene is TRBD1 (5 bases). This clonotype was sampled from a person aged 18-60 years who received the Ad26.COV2.S COVID-19 vaccine or a placebo. The sequenced sample was peripheral blood, obtained in a trial of Ad26.COV2.S vaccine versus placebo. The DNA of the CDR3 is TGTGCCAGCAGCACGATACAGGCCCAAGAGACCCAGTACTTC. As protein: CASSTIQAQETQYF. The complete variable domain, with remaining parts taken from reference TRBV7-2 and TRBJ2-5, reads GAGVSQSPSNKVTEKGKDVELRCDPISGHTALYWYRQSLGQGLEFLIYFQGNSAPDKSGLPSDRFSAERTGGSVSTLTIQRTQQEDSAVYLCASSTIQAQETQYFGPGTRLLVL.